Listed below are T cell receptor beta chains from one sample, sequenced in a study of TIL therapy for anti-PD-1-resistant metastatic lung cancer. TCRdb keeps only in-frame clones here, not all; method: immunoSEQ multiplex PCR. The data contain tens of thousands of clones, less than 80% of them singletons. Source: blood, taken at baseline. These TCRs come from a man in his sixties or seventies with non-small cell lung cancer. CDR3s include the opening cysteine and the closing phenylalanine or tryptophan. D genes are given only for firm matches. Size values are once, few and many counts, or a class for expanded clones, and some rows have none.

J: TRBJ2-2
D: TRBD1
size: .
V: TRBV27
DNA: TGTGCCAGCAGTCCCGGACAGGGGCGGACCGGGGAGCTGTTTTTT
CDR3: CASSPGQGRTGELFF

J: TRBJ2-3
D: .
size: .
V: TRBV30
DNA: TGTGCCTGGAGTGCACGGTGGGCAGATACGCAGTATTTT
CDR3: CAWSARWADTQYF

J: TRBJ2-7
D: .
size: few
V: TRBV27
DNA: TGTGCCAGCAGCAGAGGGACGGCCTACGAGCAGTACTTC
CDR3: CASSRGTAYEQYF

J: TRBJ2-5
D: TRBD2
size: .
V: TRBV5-1
DNA: TGCGCCAGCAGCGGCGGGGGGGCGCTTCCTTCCGAGACCCAGTACTTC
CDR3: CASSGGGALPSETQYF

J: TRBJ2-7
D: .
size: few
V: TRBV5-1
DNA: TGCGCCAGCAGCTGGGGGGAACAGAACGAGCAGTACTTC
CDR3: CASSWGEQNEQYF

J: TRBJ1-5
D: .
size: .
V: TRBV7-9
DNA: TGTGCCAGCAGCTTAGATAGTGGGGGACAGCCCCAGCATTTT
CDR3: CASSLDSGGQPQHF

J: TRBJ1-2
D: .
size: .
V: TRBV13
DNA: TGTGCCAGCAGCTCAACGAGAGGTCCTCGTTATGGCTACACCTTC
CDR3: CASSSTRGPRYGYTF

J: TRBJ1-2
D: .
size: .
V: TRBV6-6
DNA: TGTGCCAGCAGTTACTCGAACAACAGAAACTATGGCTACACCTTC
CDR3: CASSYSNNRNYGYTF

J: TRBJ2-7
D: TRBD2
size: .
V: TRBV2
DNA: TGTGCCAGCAGTGAAGGTAGGGGACTAGCGGTCTACGAGCAGTACTTC
CDR3: CASSEGRGLAVYEQYF

J: TRBJ2-6
D: .
size: .
V: TRBV11-2
DNA: TGTGCCAGCAGCTCGCAGGTCTTTGCTTCTGGGGCCAACGTCCTGACTTTC
CDR3: CASSSQVFASGANVLTF

J: TRBJ2-2
D: TRBD1
size: .
V: TRBV25-1
DNA: TGTGCCAGCAAGGGGACAGCGAACACCGGGGAGCTGTTTTTT
CDR3: CASKGTANTGELFF

J: TRBJ1-6
D: .
size: .
V: TRBV28
DNA: TGTGCCAGCAGAGGAATGAGCTCCTATAATTCACCCCTCCACTTT
CDR3: CASRGMSSYNSPLHF

J: TRBJ1-1
D: .
size: .
V: TRBV11-2
DNA: TGTGCCAGCAGCTCCAACAGGAACACTGAAGCTTTCTTT
CDR3: CASSSNRNTEAFF

J: TRBJ2-5
D: .
size: .
V: TRBV7-9
DNA: TGTGCCAGCAGCTTAAGGGCGACAGGCGAGACCCAGTACTTC
CDR3: CASSLRATGETQYF

J: TRBJ2-5
D: TRBD1
size: .
V: TRBV9
DNA: TGTGCCAGCAGCGTAAATGGACAGGGGATTCAAGAGACCCAGTACTTC
CDR3: CASSVNGQGIQETQYF

J: TRBJ2-7
D: TRBD2
size: .
V: TRBV7-2
DNA: TGTGCCAGCAGCTTAGCTAGCGGGGGACCCTACGAGCAGTACTTC
CDR3: CASSLASGGPYEQYF

J: TRBJ2-1
D: .
size: .
V: TRBV5-1
DNA: TGCGCCAGCAGCTTGGGTAACAATGAGCAGTTCTTC
CDR3: CASSLGNNEQFF

J: TRBJ2-1
D: .
size: once
V: TRBV7-9
DNA: TGTGCCAGCAGCCCTGCCTCCTACAATGAGCAGTTCTTC
CDR3: CASSPASYNEQFF

J: TRBJ2-3
D: .
size: .
V: TRBV19
DNA: TGTGCCAGTAGTATAGATGGGTTGGAGGAATATCGATTGGGCACAGATACGCAGTATTTT
CDR3: CASSIDGLEEYRLGTDTQYF

J: TRBJ2-1
D: TRBD2
size: .
V: TRBV10-2
DNA: TGCGCCAGCACCGGAAAGACTAGCGGGGGGTACAATGAGCAGTTCTTC
CDR3: CASTGKTSGGYNEQFF

J: TRBJ1-1
D: .
size: .
V: TRBV5-1
DNA: TGCGCCAGCAGCGTCAACATCATTGGGGGCACTGAAGCTTTCTTT
CDR3: CASSVNIIGGTEAFF